Listed below are T cell receptor beta chains from one sample, sequenced in a study of blood T cells in healthy people across ages. TCRdb used MiXCR to reprocess the 5' RACE reads, holding one entry per CDR3 protein. This sample has about 2 million distinct CDR3 sequences; 49% occur once, and the top ten carry over 2%. The sample consisted of blood. The receptors here all came from a woman in her forties in good health. Each CDR3 is given with its conserved first and last residue. The order of the fields is V gene, clone size, J gene, D gene, CDR3 protein. D genes are given only for firm matches. Only some rows state a clone size, as once, few, many or a class for expanded clones.

>TRBV2|few|TRBJ1-4|.
CASSGGTGEKLFF
>TRBV15|few|TRBJ2-4|TRBD1
CATSRDTSGQGARGIQYF
>TRBV6-2/TRBV6-3|few|TRBJ2-3|.
CASSTLLGPDTQYF
>TRBV14|.|TRBJ2-1|.
CASSQGDHNEQFF
>TRBV6-5|.|TRBJ2-7|.
CASSQDSRYSYEQYF
>TRBV7-9|few|TRBJ2-3|.
CASRRGVQDTQYF
>TRBV7-9|.|TRBJ2-6|TRBD1
CASSTFRDSDYSGANVLTF
>TRBV27|once|TRBJ1-2|TRBD1
CASSRDRGEYGYTF
>TRBV27|.|TRBJ2-3|.
CASSPKLQGDTQYF
>TRBV20-1|.|TRBJ2-3|TRBD1
CSARGMRGPDTQYF
>TRBV4-3|.|TRBJ1-1|.
CASSQDLRGGAFF
>TRBV7-6|.|TRBJ2-2|.
CASSSVGFTGELFF
>TRBV9|.|TRBJ1-2|.
CASSVEPTGRGDGYTF
>TRBV6-1|.|TRBJ2-5|TRBD2
CASSRTSVRETQYF
>TRBV4-3|.|TRBJ2-7|TRBD2
CASSQVAGGNHEQYF
>TRBV27|.|.|.
CASSLDSFSHEQYF
>TRBV4-1|.|TRBJ2-3|.
CASSQLGTVYDTQYF
>TRBV7-2|.|TRBJ1-5|.
CASSLDPGLYSNQPQHF
>TRBV5-1|few|TRBJ2-6|.
CASSLAGQSSGANVLTF
>TRBV4-3|.|TRBJ2-3|TRBD2
CASSQFQSGGTQYF
>TRBV6-5|.|TRBJ2-7|.
CASRGAERLYYEQYF
>TRBV7-9|.|TRBJ1-4|.
CASSSRGNEKLFF
>TRBV25-1|.|TRBJ1-1|.
CRAAGHRNTEAFF
>TRBV5-5|few|TRBJ2-5|.
CASSLAPGARETQYF
>TRBV6-1|.|TRBJ2-1|.
CASSDRTIVNEQFF
>TRBV20-1|many|TRBJ2-2|.
CSVGLPNTGELFF
>TRBV12-3/TRBV12-4|few|TRBJ2-3|TRBD1
CASILQPGQGTQYF
>TRBV12-3/TRBV12-4|.|TRBJ1-1|TRBD1
CASSLRGREAFF
>TRBV18|.|.|.
CASSQQGIQETQYF
>TRBV2|.|TRBJ2-5|TRBD1
CAKRTGQETQYF
>TRBV6-5|few|TRBJ2-3|TRBD2
CASSYSPTSGGASDTQYF
>TRBV6-5|few|TRBJ1-4|.
CASRNAPRGTNEKLFF
>TRBV4-1|once|TRBJ2-2|.
CASSQDRSRDTGELFF
>TRBV2|once|TRBJ2-6|.
CASTQFGTGANVLTF
>TRBV9|.|TRBJ2-7|.
CASSVSDRISFYEQYF
>TRBV12-3/TRBV12-4|.|TRBJ2-7|.
CASGPKARGSYEQYF
>TRBV20-1|.|TRBJ2-3|.
CSGRGSTDTQYF